A selection of T cell receptor beta chains follows, all from one sample in a study of cytomegalovirus exposure and HLA in healthy donors. Libraries were prepared by immunoSEQ multiplex PCR; TCRdb keeps only in-frame clonotypes and omits some of them. Altogether 150,000 to 200,000 clones are present, around 87% being singletons, with the ten largest covering roughly 1.7%. The sample comprised PBMCs. Every receptor here comes from a woman aged 18-29 years in good health and CMV-seronegative. CDR3s include the opening cysteine and the closing phenylalanine or tryptophan. A D gene is named only where the DNA matches it firmly. Size values are once, few and many counts, or a class for expanded clones, and some rows have none.

d_call: TRBD1
clone_size: once
j_call: TRBJ2-2
v_call: TRBV7-8
cdr3_nt: TGTGCCAGCAGCTCCCGGACAGGGGTTCGCATAGGTACCGGGGAGCTGTTTTTT
cdr3_aa: CASSSRTGVRIGTGELFF

d_call: TRBD2
clone_size: -
j_call: TRBJ2-3
v_call: TRBV5-1
cdr3_nt: TGCGCCAGCAGCTCCCTAGCGGGGGCGACAGATACGCAGTATTTT
cdr3_aa: CASSSLAGATDTQYF

d_call: -
clone_size: -
j_call: TRBJ2-5
v_call: TRBV4-1
cdr3_nt: TGCGCCAGCAGCCAAGTAACCTCCTGGGAGCAGTACTTC
cdr3_aa: CASSQVTSWEQYF

d_call: TRBD2
clone_size: -
j_call: TRBJ2-2
v_call: TRBV10-1
cdr3_nt: TGCGCCAGCGGATTAGCGGGGGCCAACACCGGGGAGCTGTTTTTT
cdr3_aa: CASGLAGANTGELFF

d_call: -
clone_size: -
j_call: TRBJ1-5
v_call: TRBV14
cdr3_nt: TGTGCCAGCAGCCAATACCAGGGGCAGCCCCAGCATTTT
cdr3_aa: CASSQYQGQPQHF

d_call: -
clone_size: -
j_call: TRBJ1-5
v_call: TRBV21-1
cdr3_nt: TGTGCCAGCAGCGATCCCCCCCATGGAGAGGATGATAGCAATCAGCCCCAGCATTTT
cdr3_aa: CASSDPPHGEDDSNQPQHF

d_call: -
clone_size: -
j_call: TRBJ2-5
v_call: TRBV21-1
cdr3_nt: TGTGCCAGCAGCCTAAGACATCACCAAGAGACCCAGTACTTC
cdr3_aa: CASSLRHHQETQYF

d_call: -
clone_size: -
j_call: TRBJ1-5
v_call: TRBV7-9
cdr3_nt: TGTGCCAGCAGCTTAGTAATAGGGGAAGGCAATCAGCCCCAGCATTTT
cdr3_aa: CASSLVIGEGNQPQHF

d_call: -
clone_size: -
j_call: TRBJ2-5
v_call: TRBV7-9
cdr3_nt: TGTGCCAGCAGCCTGGGGGGACAGCAAGAGACCCAGTACTTC
cdr3_aa: CASSLGGQQETQYF

d_call: -
clone_size: -
j_call: TRBJ1-3
v_call: TRBV9
cdr3_nt: TGTGCCAGCAGCGCTCCCTGGGGGGAGCAATCTGGAAACACCATATATTTT
cdr3_aa: CASSAPWGEQSGNTIYF

d_call: -
clone_size: -
j_call: TRBJ1-1
v_call: TRBV19
cdr3_nt: TGTGCCAGTAGTAAAAGGGGTATTGATGAAGCTTTCTTT
cdr3_aa: CASSKRGIDEAFF

d_call: -
clone_size: -
j_call: TRBJ1-3
v_call: TRBV27
cdr3_nt: TGTGCCAGCCGGGGTCCACCTTCCTCTGGAAACACCATATATTTT
cdr3_aa: CASRGPPSSGNTIYF

d_call: -
clone_size: few
j_call: TRBJ2-1
v_call: TRBV25-1
cdr3_nt: TGTGCCAGCAGTGACCCCTCAGGGGCGCGGGAGCAGTTCTTC
cdr3_aa: CASSDPSGAREQFF

d_call: -
clone_size: -
j_call: TRBJ1-2
v_call: TRBV5-1
cdr3_nt: TGCGCCAGCAGCTTGCACAGCATAGATGGCTACACCTTC
cdr3_aa: CASSLHSIDGYTF

d_call: TRBD2
clone_size: -
j_call: TRBJ2-5
v_call: TRBV7-6
cdr3_nt: TGTGCCAGCAGCCAGACTAGCGGGGGGCAAGAGACCCAGTACTTC
cdr3_aa: CASSQTSGGQETQYF

d_call: TRBD2
clone_size: once
j_call: TRBJ2-1
v_call: TRBV5-1
cdr3_nt: TGCGCCAGCCGACCCGGACTAGCGGGGGCCTACAATGAGCAGTTCTTC
cdr3_aa: CASRPGLAGAYNEQFF

d_call: -
clone_size: -
j_call: TRBJ1-6
v_call: TRBV2
cdr3_nt: TGTGCCAGCAGTGAAAGCCAACAGGGTATGAGTTCACCCCTCCACTTT
cdr3_aa: CASSESQQGMSSPLHF

d_call: -
clone_size: -
j_call: TRBJ2-5
v_call: TRBV18
cdr3_nt: TGTGCCAGCTCACTACAAGAGACCCAGTACTTC
cdr3_aa: CASSLQETQYF

d_call: -
clone_size: -
j_call: TRBJ2-7
v_call: TRBV28
cdr3_nt: TGTGCCAGCACTCTGGGCACTCACGCCTACGAGCAGTACTTC
cdr3_aa: CASTLGTHAYEQYF

d_call: TRBD2
clone_size: few
j_call: TRBJ2-5
v_call: TRBV18
cdr3_nt: TGTGCCAGCTCACCACCGAATCGTTTTGGGACTAGCGGGACGAACGGAGAGACCCAGTACTTC
cdr3_aa: CASSPPNRFGTSGTNGETQYF

d_call: -
clone_size: -
j_call: TRBJ1-4
v_call: TRBV5-1
cdr3_nt: TGCGCCAGCAGCCCGGGAGCCACGAATGAAAAACTGTTTTTT
cdr3_aa: CASSPGATNEKLFF

d_call: TRBD1
clone_size: -
j_call: TRBJ2-5
v_call: TRBV6-1
cdr3_nt: TGTGCCAGCAGTGAATCGGGGACAGGGTTGGAGACCCAGTACTTC
cdr3_aa: CASSESGTGLETQYF

d_call: TRBD1
clone_size: -
j_call: TRBJ1-5
v_call: TRBV19
cdr3_nt: TGTGCCAGCCAGATACAGGGGGAAAGAGGTAGCAATCAGCCCCAGCATTTT
cdr3_aa: CASQIQGERGSNQPQHF

d_call: -
clone_size: -
j_call: TRBJ2-3
v_call: TRBV7-8
cdr3_nt: TGTGCCAGCAGCTCCTTAGGGGGGGAAAGGACAGATACGCAGTATTTT
cdr3_aa: CASSSLGGERTDTQYF

d_call: TRBD2
clone_size: -
j_call: TRBJ2-7
v_call: TRBV11-1
cdr3_nt: TGTGCCAGCAGCTCCCCGACTAGCAGGAGGTACGAGCAGTACTTC
cdr3_aa: CASSSPTSRRYEQYF

d_call: -
clone_size: -
j_call: TRBJ2-1
v_call: TRBV2
cdr3_nt: TGTGCCAGCACTACCACGCCGGGGGAGCAGTTCTTC
cdr3_aa: CASTTTPGEQFF

d_call: TRBD2
clone_size: -
j_call: TRBJ2-1
v_call: TRBV13
cdr3_nt: TGTGCCAGCAGCCAAACCGGGACTAGCGTGGTGGGGCAGTTCTTC
cdr3_aa: CASSQTGTSVVGQFF

d_call: -
clone_size: -
j_call: TRBJ1-1
v_call: TRBV4-1
cdr3_nt: TGCGCCAGCAGCGTCAAAAGTAGGGAGGCCACTGAAGCTTTCTTT
cdr3_aa: CASSVKSREATEAFF

d_call: -
clone_size: -
j_call: TRBJ2-7
v_call: TRBV6-4
cdr3_nt: TGCGCGGGGTTGGCAGACTCCTACGAGCAGTACTTC
cdr3_aa: CAGLADSYEQYF

d_call: TRBD2
clone_size: -
j_call: TRBJ2-3
v_call: TRBV5-4
cdr3_nt: TGTGCCAGCAGCCGGACTAGCGGGAGTAGCACAGATACGCAGTATTTT
cdr3_aa: CASSRTSGSSTDTQYF

d_call: TRBD1
clone_size: -
j_call: TRBJ2-2
v_call: TRBV11-3
cdr3_nt: TGTGCCAGCGGCGCCGGGACAGCGATAACCGGGGAGCTGTTTTTT
cdr3_aa: CASGAGTAITGELFF